The rows below give T cell receptor beta chains drawn from one sample of a study of CD8 T cells in Susac syndrome. TCRdb used MiXCR to reprocess the immunoSEQ multiplex PCR reads, holding one entry per CDR3 protein. The table includes roughly 200,000 distinct CDR3 sequences, approximately 95% detected once. Sequenced input: CD4+ T cells from PBMCs. The receptors come from a human donor with multiple sclerosis. The CDR3 runs from the conserved cysteine through the conserved F or W. Each record gives: CDR3 DNA, CDR3 protein, J gene, D gene, V gene. D genes are given only for firm matches.

TGCAGCGTTTCCACCGGGACACGAGTGGGCTACACCTTC CSVSTGTRVGYTF TRBJ1-2 NA TRBV29-1
TGCAGTGCTAGAGGAGGCGGGACCCCTAGGACAGATACGCAGTATTTT CSARGGGTPRTDTQYF TRBJ2-3 NA TRBV20-1
TGTGCCAGCAACCAGCGGGGATTGGACAATGAGCAGTTCTTC CASNQRGLDNEQFF TRBJ2-1 TRBD2 TRBV4-2
TGTGCCAGCAGCCTCCCGGACGGCACAGATACGCAGTATTTT CASSLPDGTDTQYF TRBJ2-3 NA TRBV6-5
TGCAGCGTTTGGGGGCACCTCCGGTACACGGAAAACAATGAGCAGTTCTTC CSVWGHLRYTENNEQFF TRBJ2-1 NA TRBV29-1
TGTGCCAGCAGCCAAGTACGCCCCGTGCGGGGGATCTACAATGAGCAGTTCTTC CASSQVRPVRGIYNEQFF TRBJ2-1 TRBD2 TRBV3-1
TGTGCCAGCAGTGAAGACAGGGCTTACGAGCAGTACTTC CASSEDRAYEQYF TRBJ2-7 NA TRBV2
TGTGCCAGCAGCTTAGAGGGCTATCAGCCCCAGCATTTT CASSLEGYQPQHF TRBJ1-5 NA TRBV7-9
TGTGCCAGCAGCCAAGAGAATATGGTATCCCTCCACTTT CASSQENMVSLHF TRBJ1-6 NA TRBV3-1
TGTGCCACCAGCAAAACCCCCCTCCCCCGGGACAGCCACAAGCAGCCCCAGCATTTT CATSKTPLPRDSHKQPQHF TRBJ1-5 TRBD1 TRBV15
TGTGCCAGCCTTCCTGGTTCTGGGGCCAACGTCCTGACTTTC CASLPGSGANVLTF TRBJ2-6 NA TRBV2
TGTGCCAGCAGCGCAGACAGGCGTTACACTGAAGCTTTCTTT CASSADRRYTEAFF TRBJ1-1 NA TRBV5-4
TGCAGTTTCCGGGTCCAAGACTCAAACGGCTATGGCTACACCTTC CSFRVQDSNGYGYTF TRBJ1-2 NA TRBV20-1
TGTGCCAGCAGTCCAAACAGGGGCGATCAGCCCCAGCATTTT CASSPNRGDQPQHF TRBJ1-5 TRBD1 TRBV27
TGTGCCAGCAGCGCCGGGACCGGGGCTCTTATGAACACTGAAGCTTTCTTT CASSAGTGALMNTEAFF TRBJ1-1 NA TRBV9
TGTGCCAGCAGTCTCCGTAGCGGGGGGCGGGCAGATACGCAGTATTTT CASSLRSGGRADTQYF TRBJ2-3 TRBD2 TRBV7-2
TGTGCCAGCAGCTATAGCGGGGATCCTAACTATGGCTACACCTTC CASSYSGDPNYGYTF TRBJ1-2 NA TRBV7-9
TGCAGTGTTCGGGACTACGAAGAGACCCAGTACTTC CSVRDYEETQYF TRBJ2-5 TRBD2 TRBV20-1
TGCAGCACGGGACTAGCGGGGGGTCCGGAGACCCAGTACTTC CSTGLAGGPETQYF TRBJ2-5 TRBD2 TRBV29-1
TGCAGCACGGGGGACGGGGATCAGCCCCAGCATTTT CSTGDGDQPQHF TRBJ1-5 NA TRBV29-1
TGCAGCGTTGACCCCCCAGCGGGGGGATACAATGAGCAGTTCTTC CSVDPPAGGYNEQFF TRBJ2-1 TRBD2 TRBV29-1